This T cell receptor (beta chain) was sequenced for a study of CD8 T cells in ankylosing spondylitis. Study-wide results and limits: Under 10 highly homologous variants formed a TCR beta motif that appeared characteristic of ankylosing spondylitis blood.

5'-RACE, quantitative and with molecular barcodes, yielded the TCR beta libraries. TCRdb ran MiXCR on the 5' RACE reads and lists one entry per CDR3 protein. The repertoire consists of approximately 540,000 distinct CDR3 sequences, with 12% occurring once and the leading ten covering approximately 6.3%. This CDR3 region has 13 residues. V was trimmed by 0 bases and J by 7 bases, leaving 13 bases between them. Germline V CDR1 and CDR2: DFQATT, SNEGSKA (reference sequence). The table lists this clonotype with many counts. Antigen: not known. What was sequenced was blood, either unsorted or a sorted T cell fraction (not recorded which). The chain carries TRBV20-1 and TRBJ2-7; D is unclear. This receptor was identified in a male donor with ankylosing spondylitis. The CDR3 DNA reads TGCAGTGCTAGAGATCTTGGCAACGGGGAGCAGTACGTC. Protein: CSARDLGNGEQYV.